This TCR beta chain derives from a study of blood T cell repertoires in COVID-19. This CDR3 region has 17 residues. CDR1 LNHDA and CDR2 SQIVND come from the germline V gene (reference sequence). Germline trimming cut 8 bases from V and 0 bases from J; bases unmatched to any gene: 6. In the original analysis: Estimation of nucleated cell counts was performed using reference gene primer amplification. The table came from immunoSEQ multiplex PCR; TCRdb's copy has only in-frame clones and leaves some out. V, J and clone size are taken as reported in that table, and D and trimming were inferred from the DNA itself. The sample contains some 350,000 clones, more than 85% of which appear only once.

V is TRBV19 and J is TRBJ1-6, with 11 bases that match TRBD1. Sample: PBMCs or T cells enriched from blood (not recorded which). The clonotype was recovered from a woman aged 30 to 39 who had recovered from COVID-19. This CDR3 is CASGTGGGGSYNSPLHF. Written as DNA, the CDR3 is TGTGCCAGTGGGACAGGGGGAGGAGGCTCCTATAATTCACCCCTCCACTTT.